This T cell receptor (beta chain) was observed in a study of OX40 agonist ivuxolimab in advanced cancers. Study findings and constraints: Circulating CD4+ and CD8+ T cells showed clonal expansion by week 6 at 0.1 to 3.0 mg/kg. Antigens targeted by the expanded peripheral T cells were not determined.

V lost 3 bases, J lost 4 bases, and 15 bases lay in between. This CDR3 contains 15 residues. Germline CDR1 reads MNHEY; CDR2 reads SMNVEV (reference sequence). Concerning this clone itself: Its antigen is still unknown.

Sequencing used immunoSEQ multiplex PCR; TCRdb keeps in-frame clones, though not all of them. The data hold 55,000 to 70,000 clones, with roughly 86% observed a single time. V is TRBV27 and J is TRBJ1-2; D gene unclear. This material consisted of CD4+ or CD8+ T cells sorted from blood, taken in a trial of the OX40 agonist ivuxolimab. The clonotype was recovered from an adult with an advanced solid tumor such as melanoma, head and neck, liver or kidney cancer. CDR3 protein: CASSFSGRTSYGYTF. As DNA, the CDR3 is TGTGCCAGCAGTTTTTCGGGCAGGACCAGCTATGGCTACACCTTC.